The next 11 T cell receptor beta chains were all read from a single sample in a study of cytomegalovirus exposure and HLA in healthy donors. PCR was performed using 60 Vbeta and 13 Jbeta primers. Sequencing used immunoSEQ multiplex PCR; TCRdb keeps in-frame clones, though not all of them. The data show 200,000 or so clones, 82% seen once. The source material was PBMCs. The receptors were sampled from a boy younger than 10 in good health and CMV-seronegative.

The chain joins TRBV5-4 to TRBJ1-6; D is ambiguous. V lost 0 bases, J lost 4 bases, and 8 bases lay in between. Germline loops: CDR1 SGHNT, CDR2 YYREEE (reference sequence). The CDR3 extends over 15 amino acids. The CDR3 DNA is TGTGCCAGCAGCTTGGCCGAGGAGTATAATTCACCCCTCCACTTT. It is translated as CASSLAEEYNSPLHF.

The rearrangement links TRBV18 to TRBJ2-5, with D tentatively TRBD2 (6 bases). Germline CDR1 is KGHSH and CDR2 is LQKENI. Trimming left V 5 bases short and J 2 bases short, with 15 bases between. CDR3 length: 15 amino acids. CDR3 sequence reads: CASSGGTGSQETQYF. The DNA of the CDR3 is TGTGCCAGCTCAGGGGGGACTGGGTCACAAGAGACCCAGTACTTC.

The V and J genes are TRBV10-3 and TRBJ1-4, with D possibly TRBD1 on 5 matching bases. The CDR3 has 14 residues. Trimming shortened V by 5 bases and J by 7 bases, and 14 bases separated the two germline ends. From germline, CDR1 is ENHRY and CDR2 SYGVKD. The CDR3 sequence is CAISKGQGIEKLFF. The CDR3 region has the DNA TGTGCCATCAGTAAGGGTCAGGGTATTGAAAAACTGTTTTTT.

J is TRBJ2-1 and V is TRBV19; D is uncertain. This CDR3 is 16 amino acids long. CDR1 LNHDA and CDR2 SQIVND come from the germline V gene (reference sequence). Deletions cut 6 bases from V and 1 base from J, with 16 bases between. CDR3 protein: CASSRTRSWSYNEQFF. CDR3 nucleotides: TGTGCCAGTAGCCGCACCCGTAGTTGGTCCTACAATGAGCAGTTCTTC.

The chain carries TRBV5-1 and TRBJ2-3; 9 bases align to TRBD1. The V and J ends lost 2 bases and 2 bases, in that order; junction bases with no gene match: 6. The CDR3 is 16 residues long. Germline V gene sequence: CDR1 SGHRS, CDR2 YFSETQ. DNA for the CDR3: TGCGCCAGCAGCTTAACCGGGACAGGGAACACAGATACGCAGTATTTT. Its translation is CASSLTGTGNTDTQYF.

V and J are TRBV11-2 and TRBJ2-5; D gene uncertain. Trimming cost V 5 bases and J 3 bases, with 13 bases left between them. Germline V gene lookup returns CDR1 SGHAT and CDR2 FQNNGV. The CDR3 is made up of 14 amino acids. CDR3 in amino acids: CASSLLWAKETQYF. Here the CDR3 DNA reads TGTGCCAGCAGCCTACTGTGGGCAAAAGAGACCCAGTACTTC.

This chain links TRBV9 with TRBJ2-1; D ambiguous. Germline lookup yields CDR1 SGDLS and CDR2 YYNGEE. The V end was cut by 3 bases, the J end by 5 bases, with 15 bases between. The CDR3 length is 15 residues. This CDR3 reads CASSAPRGTNNEQFF. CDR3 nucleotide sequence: TGTGCCAGCAGCGCCCCACGAGGAACGAACAATGAGCAGTTCTTC.

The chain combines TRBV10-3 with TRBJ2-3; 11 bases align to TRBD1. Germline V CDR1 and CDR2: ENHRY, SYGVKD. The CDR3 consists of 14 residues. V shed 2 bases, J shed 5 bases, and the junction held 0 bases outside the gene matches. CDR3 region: CAISEGTGGDTQYF. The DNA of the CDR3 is TGTGCCATCAGTGAGGGGACAGGGGGAGATACGCAGTATTTT.

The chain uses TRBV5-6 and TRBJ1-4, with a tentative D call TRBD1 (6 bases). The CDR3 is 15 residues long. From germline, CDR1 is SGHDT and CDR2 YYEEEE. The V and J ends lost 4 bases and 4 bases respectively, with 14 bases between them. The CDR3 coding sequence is TGTGCCAGCAGCCCCTCGACAGGCTTTAATGAAAAACTGTTTTTT. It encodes CASSPSTGFNEKLFF. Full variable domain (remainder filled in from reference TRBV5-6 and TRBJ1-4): DAGVTQSPTHLIKTRGQQVTLRCSPKSGHDTVSWYQQALGQGPQFIFQYYEEEERQRGNFPDRFSGHQFPNYSSELNVNALLLGDSALYLCASSPSTGFNEKLFFGSGTQLSVL.

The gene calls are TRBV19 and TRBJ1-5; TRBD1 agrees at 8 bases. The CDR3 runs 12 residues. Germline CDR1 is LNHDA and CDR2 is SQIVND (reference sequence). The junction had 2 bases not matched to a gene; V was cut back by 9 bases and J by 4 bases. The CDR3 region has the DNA TGTGCCAGCCGACAGGGGAATCAGCCCCAGCATTTT. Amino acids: CASRQGNQPQHF.

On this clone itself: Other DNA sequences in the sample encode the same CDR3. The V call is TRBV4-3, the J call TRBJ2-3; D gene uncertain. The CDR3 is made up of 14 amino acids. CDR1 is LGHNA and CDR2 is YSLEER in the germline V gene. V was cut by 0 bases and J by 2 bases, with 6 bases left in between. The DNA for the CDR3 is TGCGCCAGCAGCCAAGATTTCCTCACAGATACGCAGTATTTT. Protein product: CASSQDFLTDTQYF.